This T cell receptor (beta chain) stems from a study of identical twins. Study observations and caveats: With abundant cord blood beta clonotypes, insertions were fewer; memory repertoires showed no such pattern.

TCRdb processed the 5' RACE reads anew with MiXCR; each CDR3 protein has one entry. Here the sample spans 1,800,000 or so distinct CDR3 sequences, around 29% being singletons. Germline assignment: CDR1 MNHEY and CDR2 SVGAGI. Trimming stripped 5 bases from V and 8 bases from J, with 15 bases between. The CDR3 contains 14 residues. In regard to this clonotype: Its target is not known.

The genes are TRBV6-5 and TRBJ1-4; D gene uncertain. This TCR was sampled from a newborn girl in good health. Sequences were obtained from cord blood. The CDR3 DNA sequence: TGTGCCAGCAGTCTACAGCCAGGAGTAGAAAAACTGTTTTTT. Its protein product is CASSLQPGVEKLFF.